This T cell receptor beta chain was recorded in a study of human T cells and chemical hapten exposure. General study findings and limits: The presence of alopecia in the donors means their immune response may differ from healthy people's.

This clonotype was recorded many times. What it binds is unknown. As originally analysed: Samples held a median of around 100,000 TCRs, range 23,224–690,600. Each CDR3 protein gets one entry after TCRdb re-called the RACE reads with MiXCR. TCRdb, not the original authors, processed these V and J calls. The data show about 89,000 distinct CDR3 sequences, with 10% to 15% seen just once and about 5.7% held by the top ten. The time point denotes: patch test 3, about 24 weeks after DPC sensitization. Treatment defined: therapeutic diphenylcyclopropenone sensitization with weekly scalp DPC. Sample donors consisted of patients with alopecia, aged 18 to 70 years, who were suitable for DPC. The TCR originated in a woman in her forties or fifties with alopecia areata. Some clones in this sample may be carry-over from other donors' samples. Sequencing was performed on whole blood, taken in connection with sensitization to the hapten diphenylcyclopropenone (DPC).

The CDR3 spells CSVVLAGNTGELFF. In DNA form, the CDR3 reads TGCAGCGTTGTTTTAGCTGGGAACACCGGGGAGCTGTTTTTT. V and J are TRBV29-1 and TRBJ2-2; D is unclear. With 4 bases removed from V and 1 base from J, the gap between germline ends came to 10 bases. The CDR3 is 14 amino acids. Looked up from germline, CDR1 is SQVTM and CDR2 is ANQGSEA.